This T cell receptor beta chain is from a study of blood T cells in healthy people across ages. At least ten counts were recorded for this clonotype. Approximately 10 milliliters of peripheral blood were drawn from each donor into EDTA-treated tubes. Germline CDR1 reads LNHNV; CDR2 reads YYDKDF (reference sequence). The V segment lost 3 bases and the J segment 6 bases; nucleotides outside the gene matches: 3. This CDR3 has 13 amino acids. A second PCR of 7 to 11 cycles used a sample-barcoded 5' primer and a J-beta primer mix. TCRdb re-called the 5' RACE reads through MiXCR, storing one row per CDR3 protein. The profile shows about 640,000 distinct CDR3 sequences, around 41% of them singletons.

Material: blood. The J gene is TRBJ2-3, the V gene TRBV15, with 7 bases that match TRBD1. The sequence derives from a man older than 75 in good health. CDR3 residues: CATSRDRLDTQYF. As DNA, the CDR3 is TGTGCCACCAGCAGGGACAGGCTTGATACGCAGTATTTT. Combining the CDR3 with reference TRBV15 and TRBJ2-3 gives the whole variable domain DAMVIQNPRYQVTQFGKPVTLSCSQTLNHNVMYWYQQKSSQAPKLLFHYYDKDFNNEADTPDNFQSRRPNTSFCFLDIRSPGLGDTAMYLCATSRDRLDTQYFGPGTRLTVL.